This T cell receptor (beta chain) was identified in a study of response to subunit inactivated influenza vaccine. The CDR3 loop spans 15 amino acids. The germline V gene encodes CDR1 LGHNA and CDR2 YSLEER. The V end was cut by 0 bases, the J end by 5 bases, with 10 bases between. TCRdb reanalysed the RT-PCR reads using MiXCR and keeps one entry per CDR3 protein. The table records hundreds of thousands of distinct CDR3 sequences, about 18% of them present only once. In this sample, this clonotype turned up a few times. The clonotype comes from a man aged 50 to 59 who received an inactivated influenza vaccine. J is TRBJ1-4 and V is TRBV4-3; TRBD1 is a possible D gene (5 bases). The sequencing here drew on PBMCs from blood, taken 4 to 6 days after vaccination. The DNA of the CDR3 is TGCGCCAGCAGCCAAGATGGGGCAGTCAATGAAAAACTGTTTTTT. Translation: CASSQDGAVNEKLFF.